This T cell receptor beta chain came from a study of CXCR3-negative and CXCR3-positive naive CD8 T cells. Study-level information: Sequencing gave about 150 million TRB reads overall, about 1.5 +/- 0.3 million per library. Broader study findings: Naive CXCR3-negative and CXCR3-positive cells had similar TRBV-TRBJ usage; memory differed. TRB CDR3 properties served as the basis for inferring TCR strength, and surface CD5 was comparable between naive subsets. Researchers report that CXCR3-positive naive cells carry more hydrophobic TRB CDR3s than CXCR3-negative naive cells.

5' RACE that incorporated UMI labels was used to prepare the TRB cDNA libraries. TCRdb re-called the 5' RACE reads, yielding one record per CDR3 amino acid sequence without DNA. Its table lists approximately 100,000 distinct CDR3 sequences. Naive CD8+ T cells showed a CD45RO-CCR7+CD27+CD95- phenotype. Worth noting for this clonotype: Its antigen is still unknown.

The CDR3 length is 16 residues. The germline CDR1 and CDR2 sequences are SQVTM and ANQGSEA. This TCR came from a human donor in good health. Some clones in this sample may be carry-over from other donors' samples. The V and J genes are TRBV29-1 and TRBJ2-3; TCRdb gives TRBD2 as the D gene, but with no DNA this cannot be confirmed. Sequencing was carried out using naive CXCR3+ CD8+ T cells from blood. The subset was: CD45RO-CCR7+CD27+CD95- naive CD8+ T cells expressing CXCR3 (TNR3+). The CDR3 protein is CSVEVWSGASTDTQYF.